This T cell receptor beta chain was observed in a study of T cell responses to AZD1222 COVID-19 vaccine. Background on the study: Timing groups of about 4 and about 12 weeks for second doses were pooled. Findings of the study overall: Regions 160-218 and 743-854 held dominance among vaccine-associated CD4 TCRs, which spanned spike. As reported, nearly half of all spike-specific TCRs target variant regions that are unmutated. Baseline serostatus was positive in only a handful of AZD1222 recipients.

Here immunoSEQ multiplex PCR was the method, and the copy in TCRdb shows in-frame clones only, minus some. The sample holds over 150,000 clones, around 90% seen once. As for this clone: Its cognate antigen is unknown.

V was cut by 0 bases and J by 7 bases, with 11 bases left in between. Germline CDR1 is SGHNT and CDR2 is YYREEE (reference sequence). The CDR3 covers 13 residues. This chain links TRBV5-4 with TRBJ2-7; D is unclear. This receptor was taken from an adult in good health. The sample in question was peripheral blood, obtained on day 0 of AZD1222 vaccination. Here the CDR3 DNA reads TGTGCCAGCAGCTTGGAACGGAATTGGGAGCAGTACTTC. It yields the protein CASSLERNWEQYF.